Listed here are 10 T cell receptor beta chains from one sample, sequenced in a study of cytotoxic CD8 clonotypes in ibrutinib-treated CLL listed by TCRdb under 2021. Explained via the paper, the time point label denotes: more than 10 months on ibrutinib. Receptor amplification or capture employed the immunoSEQ multiplex PCR assay. Held by TCRdb, this immuneACCESS table contains in-frame sequences only and omits some clones. Under half of the omission traces to an unresolved V gene where checked; the cause of the rest is unknown. The sample table shows just over 200,000 clones, and approximately 70% are seen once. Clones ranked in the top ten supply approximately 6% of the sample. Specimen: PBMCs, collected after 12 months of ibrutinib treatment. Receptor source: a human donor with chronic lymphocytic leukemia.

J is TRBJ1-1 and V is TRBV14; no clear D. Deletions cut 6 bases from V and 0 bases from J, with 11 bases between. The CDR3 is 14 residues long. Germline lookup yields CDR1 SGHDN and CDR2 FVKESK. DNA for the CDR3: TGTGCCAGCAGGGGGTCCCGGATGAACACTGAAGCTTTCTTT. The encoded protein is CASRGSRMNTEAFF.

This clone occurred a few times. The V gene is TRBV6-5, the J gene TRBJ1-1; D might be TRBD1 (6 bases). V lost 5 bases and J lost 3, with 7 bases in between. Germline CDR1 MNHEY, CDR2 SVGAGI. CDR3 length: 12 amino acids. The CDR3 region has the DNA TGTGCCAGCAGTCGACAGGACACTGAAGCTTTCTTT. As protein: CASSRQDTEAFF.

This clone has more than one count but fewer than ten. The V and J genes are TRBV9 and TRBJ1-2; no reliable D call. The V gene's germline CDR1 is SGDLS and CDR2 YYNGEE. The CDR3 extends over 12 amino acids. V lost 3 bases, J lost 6 bases, and 9 bases lay in between. The CDR3 loop reads CASSGERNGYTF. In DNA form, the CDR3 reads TGTGCCAGCAGCGGAGAGAGAAATGGCTACACCTTC. The full variable domain, in which reference TRBV9 and TRBJ1-2 provide the parts outside the CDR3, is DSGVTQTPKHLITATGQRVTLRCSPRSGDLSVYWYQQSLDQGLQFLIQYYNGEERAKGNILERFSAQQFPDLHSELNLSSLELGDSALYFCASSGERNGYTFGSGTRLTVV.

CDR3 amino acids: CASSEFGVEGYGYTF. CDR3 in DNA: TGTGCCAGCAGTGAATTTGGGGTTGAGGGCTATGGCTACACCTTC. The rearrangement joins TRBV25-1 to TRBJ1-2; D is unresolved. Germline CDR1 reads MGHDK; CDR2 reads SYGVNS. V was clipped by 1 base and J by 4 bases, with 13 bases between them. The CDR3 runs to 15 residues.

V usage is TRBV30 and J usage is TRBJ2-2; no definite D call. CDR3 length: 12 amino acids. Trimming took 8 bases from V and 1 from J, leaving 8 bases between them. The germline V gene has CDR1 GTSNPN and CDR2 SVGIG (reference sequence). This CDR3 is CAGNRNTGELFF. In nucleotides, the CDR3 is TGTGCCGGTAACAGGAACACCGGGGAGCTGTTTTTT.

Concerning this clone itself: The same CDR3 is also encoded by other DNA sequences in this sample. The CDR3 DNA is TGTGCCAGCAGTTTGAGTGGTTATGGCTACACCTTC. It codes for CASSLSGYGYTF. J is TRBJ1-2 and V is TRBV28; D ambiguous. The CDR3 has 12 amino acids. CDR1 and CDR2 (germline): MDHEN, SYDVKM. With 3 bases removed from V and 5 bases from J, the gap between germline ends came to 7 bases.

CDR3: CSVDLAYEQYF. DNA for the CDR3: TGCAGCGTTGATCTAGCATACGAGCAGTACTTC. The V call is TRBV29-1, the J call TRBJ2-7; TRBD2 might be the D (5 bases). Trimming shortened V by 3 bases and J by 4 bases, and 7 bases separated the two germline ends. Per the germline V gene, CDR1 is SQVTM and CDR2 is ANQGSEA. The CDR3 consists of 11 residues.

The genes are TRBV30 and TRBJ2-3, with D perhaps TRBD1 (5 bases). V gave up 3 bases and J gave up 5 bases, with 12 bases separating them. Per germline, CDR1 GTSNPN and CDR2 SVGIG (reference sequence). This CDR3 has 13 amino acids. The CDR3 DNA follows: TGTGCCTGGAGGCCCCCAAGGGGAGATACGCAGTATTTT. The encoded protein is CAWRPPRGDTQYF. Using reference TRBV30 and TRBJ2-3 for the parts outside the CDR3, the full variable domain is SQTIHQWPATLVQPVGSPLSLECTVEGTSNPNLYWYRQAAGRGLQLLFYSVGIGQISSEVPQNLSASRPQDRQFILSSKKLLLSDSGFYLCAWRPPRGDTQYFGPGTRLTVL.

This clone was counted a few times. CDR3 coding DNA: TGCAGCGTTGAAGGGCAGGGTCTCTCCTACGAGCAGTACTTC. It encodes CSVEGQGLSYEQYF. V and J are TRBV29-1 and TRBJ2-7, with D possibly being TRBD1 (5 bases). Germline values: CDR1 SQVTM, CDR2 ANQGSEA. The CDR3 spans 14 residues. V was trimmed by 1 base and J by 0 bases, leaving 10 bases between them.

The V call is TRBV7-2, the J call TRBJ2-6, with D maybe TRBD1 (6 bases). Germline values: CDR1 SGHTA, CDR2 FQGNSA. The CDR3 runs to 19 residues. Trimming removed 5 bases from V and 0 bases from J, with 20 bases in between. The CDR3, as DNA: TGTGCCAGCAGCCCATACTCGACAGGTTTTAGCTCTGGGGCCAACGTCCTGACTTTC. It translates to CASSPYSTGFSSGANVLTF.